The clone carrying this TCR beta chain has only a few counts. Its antigen remains unidentified. The record originates from a study of blood T cells in healthy people across ages. The use of a sample-barcoded 5' primer and a J-beta primer mix characterized a second PCR of roughly 6 to 11 cycles. The study obtained at least 3 million CDR3-containing paired-end reads from every sample. TCRdb used MiXCR to reprocess the 5' RACE reads, holding one entry per CDR3 protein. The sample consists of fewer than 1.5 million distinct CDR3 sequences, 35% to 45% of them appearing once. J lost 6 bases, V lost 5 bases, and 15 bases had no gene match. Germline CDR1 is MGHRA and CDR2 is YSYEKL. The CDR3 length is 19 residues. The authors drew around 11 milliliters of peripheral blood from each donor. Findings of the study overall: Measured against age, TCR beta diversity per million T cells decreased in a roughly linear manner.

The chain links TRBV4-1 to TRBJ2-3; 15 bases line up with TRBD2. The sample consisted of blood. This TCR was sampled from a woman between 18 and 29 years old in good health. This CDR3 is CASSDREPGLAGGKDTQYF. CDR3 in DNA: TGCGCCAGCAGCGATAGAGAACCGGGACTAGCGGGGGGTAAGGATACGCAGTATTTT.